This T cell receptor (beta chain) was profiled in a study of identical twins. Trimming took 1 base from V and 3 from J; bases not matched to a gene: 13. Germline V gene data show CDR1 as SGHAT and CDR2 as FQDESV (reference sequence). This CDR3 spans 19 amino acids. TCRdb passed the 5' RACE reads through MiXCR, listing each CDR3 protein once. Among 300,000 to 400,000 distinct CDR3 sequences listed, 9% to 15% were seen once. This sample also belongs to another study, concerning yellow fever vaccine responses in identical twins.

The specimen was CD8+ T cells sorted from blood. The receptor was derived from a woman aged 18-29 years in good health. The chain combines TRBV11-1 with TRBJ2-7, with 12 bases aligning to TRBD2. Written as DNA, the CDR3 is TGTGCCAGCAGCTTAGTTCCTAGCGGGAGGGCACGCTTCTACTACGAGCAGTACTTC. Its translation: CASSLVPSGRARFYYEQYF.